These T cell receptor beta chains were read from a single sample in a study of blood T cells in healthy people across ages. A single record per CDR3 protein comes from TCRdb applying MiXCR to the 5' RACE reads. The sample records some 900,000 distinct CDR3 sequences, about 44% being singletons. Input material: blood. These receptor sequences come from a man aged 25-45 years in good health. Each CDR3 is given with its conserved first and last residue. A D gene is named only where the DNA matches it firmly. Some rows mark clone size as missing; the rest say once, few, many or name a class of expanded clone.

v_gene	abundance	j_gene	d_gene	CDR3aa	CDR3nt
TRBV7-9	NA	TRBJ1-5	TRBD1	CASSSGTGGAEQPQHF	TGTGCCAGCAGCTCCGGGACAGGGGGCGCGGAGCAGCCCCAGCATTTT
TRBV7-2	many	TRBJ2-1	TRBD2	CASKSSGGYNEQFF	TGTGCCAGTAAATCTAGCGGGGGGTACAATGAGCAGTTCTTC
TRBV24-1	NA	TRBJ1-5	NA	CATSDPTAGSNQPQHF	TGTGCCACCAGTGACCCGACCGCAGGAAGCAATCAGCCCCAGCATTTT
TRBV10-3	NA	TRBJ2-7	NA	CAISGLQGGEQYF	TGTGCCATCAGTGGCCTTCAGGGGGGCGAGCAGTACTTC
TRBV2	NA	TRBJ1-5	TRBD1	CASTPDRDGQPQHF	TGTGCCAGCACTCCGGACAGGGATGGTCAGCCCCAGCATTTT
TRBV5-1	NA	TRBJ2-3	TRBD2	CASSLASSGVTDTQYF	TGCGCCAGCAGCTTGGCCTCTAGCGGGGTAACAGATACGCAGTATTTT
TRBV4-1	NA	TRBJ1-5	NA	CASQGRRERNQPQHF	TGCGCCAGCCAGGGGCGGAGGGAAAGGAATCAGCCCCAGCATTTT
TRBV12-3/TRBV12-4	few	TRBJ1-2	NA	CASSSEPGFGYTF	TGTGCCAGCAGTTCCGAGCCAGGGTTCGGCTACACCTTC
TRBV29-1	few	TRBJ1-2	NA	CSVSNRGGYTF	TGCAGCGTATCGAATCGGGGTGGCTACACCTTC
TRBV12-5	NA	TRBJ2-3	NA	CASGLASTDTQYF	TGTGCTAGTGGTTTGGCTAGCACAGATACGCAGTATTTT
TRBV6-2/TRBV6-3	NA	TRBJ2-1	NA	CASSLRQEETQFF	TGTGCCAGCAGTCTACGACAGGAAGAGACCCAGTTCTTC
TRBV29-1	NA	TRBJ2-1	NA	CSVGGGGYNKQFF	TGCAGCGTTGGAGGCGGGGGCTACAATAAGCAGTTCTTC
TRBV7-2	NA	TRBJ2-4	TRBD2	CASSTDEGAREQYF	TGTGCCAGCAGTACCGACGAAGGGGCGCGGGAGCAGTACTTC
TRBV7-2	NA	TRBJ1-4	NA	CASSLANQAAEKLFF	TGTGCCAGCAGCTTAGCTAATCAGGCTGCTGAAAAACTGTTTTTT
TRBV20-1	NA	TRBJ1-5	TRBD1	CSARDQGANQPQHF	TGCAGTGCTAGAGACCAGGGGGCGAATCAGCCCCAGCATTTT
TRBV4-3	NA	TRBJ2-7	NA	CASSQGLQGGLTYEQYF	TGCGCCAGCAGCCAAGGTCTACAGGGGGGGTTAACCTACGAGCAGTACTTC
TRBV4-2	NA	TRBJ2-1	TRBD2	CASSPLTGGSYNEQFF	TGTGCCAGCTCTCCTTTAACGGGGGGGTCCTACAATGAGCAGTTCTTC
TRBV25-1	NA	TRBJ2-3	TRBD2	CASRGSGGGADTQYF	TGTGCCAGCAGGGGTAGCGGGGGAGGAGCAGATACGCAGTATTTT
TRBV4-1	NA	TRBJ1-4	NA	CASSQVPPGAKNEKLFF	TGCGCCAGCAGCCAAGTACCTCCCGGGGCCAAAAATGAAAAACTGTTTTTT
TRBV27	NA	TRBJ2-3	TRBD1	CASATQGATDTQYF	TGTGCCAGCGCGACGCAGGGGGCCACAGATACGCAGTATTTT
TRBV5-1	once	TRBJ2-1	NA	CASSLVIQEVYNGQFF	TGCGCCAGCAGCTTGGTGATACAGGAGGTATACAATGGGCAGTTCTTC
TRBV6-6	NA	TRBJ1-2	NA	CAGSYSQAAPYGYTF	TGTGCCGGCAGTTACTCCCAGGCAGCCCCCTATGGCTACACCTTC
TRBV6-2/TRBV6-3	NA	TRBJ2-7	NA	CASSLTGLGSYEQYF	TGTGCCAGCAGTTTGACAGGTCTCGGATCCTACGAGCAGTACTTC
TRBV6-4	NA	TRBJ2-5	NA	CASSEGRTALNEQYF	TGTGCCAGCAGTGAGGGACGTACAGCATTGAATGAGCAGTACTTC
TRBV6-6	NA	TRBJ2-6	NA	CASAYTGANVLTF	TGTGCCAGCGCCTATACTGGGGCCAACGTCCTGACTTTC
TRBV27	NA	TRBJ1-2	NA	CTSSLRLEKRLNYGYTF	TGTACCAGCAGTTTAAGGTTGGAAAAGAGGCTTAACTATGGCTACACCTTC
TRBV4-1	NA	TRBJ2-7	NA	CASSQEFPPARGSSYEQYF	TGCGCCAGCAGCCAAGAATTTCCCCCAGCTCGGGGGAGCTCCTACGAGCAGTACTTC